Below are 27 T cell receptor beta chains sequenced from a single sample in a study of sequential checkpoint blockade in melanoma. The data were produced by immunoSEQ multiplex PCR, yet TCRdb's version contains in-frame clones alone and is incomplete. The sample shows approximately 6,300 clones, more than 25% of them seen only once. Treatment of the sample: randomized to nivolumab then ipilimumab (arm A) or the reverse (arm B). This sample comprised tumor tissue (inferred from file names), obtained from a patient given nivolumab and ipilimumab in sequence. The receptors here all came from a human donor with melanoma.

Ten or more counts support this clone. The rearrangement joins TRBV11-3 to TRBJ1-2; 7 bases are a match to TRBD1. V shed 4 bases and J 5 bases; nucleotides not matched to a gene: 10. The CDR3 is 15 residues long. Germline assignment: CDR1 SGHNT and CDR2 YENEEA. The CDR3 DNA follows: TGTGCCAGCAGCTCCCAAACAGGGGCCCTTTATGGCTACACCTTC. The encoded protein is CASSSQTGALYGYTF.

This chain links TRBV9 with TRBJ2-5; D possibly corresponds to TRBD2 (5 bases). The germline V gene encodes CDR1 SGDLS and CDR2 YYNGEE. The CDR3 runs to 14 residues. The ends were cut back, 3 bases at V and 5 bases at J, with 14 bases in the middle. The CDR3 DNA follows: TGTGCCAGCAGCGCGAACCCCGGCGGGGAGACCCAGTACTTC. This gives the protein CASSANPGGETQYF.

The table lists this clone with a few counts. V and J are TRBV18 and TRBJ2-1; 9 positions agree with TRBD1. V was clipped by 3 bases and J by 2 bases; unmatched bases: 5. Germline V CDR1 and CDR2: KGHSH, LQKENI. The CDR3 sequence is 16 residues long. The CDR3 DNA sequence: TGTGCCAGCTCACCGCCTGGACAGGGGACCTACAATGAGCAGTTCTTC. As protein: CASSPPGQGTYNEQFF.

The genes are TRBV28 and TRBJ1-2, with a possible D match to TRBD1 (6 bases). CDR3 length: 13 amino acids. CDR1 is MDHEN, CDR2 SYDVKM, per germline. Trimming stripped 6 bases from V and 8 bases from J, with 16 bases between. The CDR3 coding sequence is TGTGCCAGCAGGCCACAGGGAGTAGAGGGCTACACCTTC. Translated: CASRPQGVEGYTF.

This chain joins TRBV11-3 and TRBJ2-7; 7 nucleotides align to TRBD1. V dropped 1 base and J dropped 2; count of bases not matched to a gene: 8. CDR1 is SGHNT and CDR2 is YENEEA in the germline V gene. The CDR3 is 16 residues long. CDR3 nucleotides: TGTGCCAGCAGCTTAGGGAAATGGGGACAGACCTACGAGCAGTACTTC. Encoded protein: CASSLGKWGQTYEQYF.

This rearrangement joins TRBV11-3 to TRBJ2-3; the D gene could be TRBD1 or TRBD2 (7 bases each). The CDR3 has 16 residues. The V and J ends lost 5 bases and 0 bases respectively, with 15 bases between them. Per germline, CDR1 SGHNT and CDR2 YENEEA. CDR3 amino acids: CASSQGGRSSTDTQYF. The CDR3 DNA sequence: TGTGCCAGCAGCCAGGGGGGGAGGTCTAGCACAGATACGCAGTATTTT. The full variable domain, in which reference TRBV11-3 and TRBJ2-3 provide the parts outside the CDR3, is EAGVVQSPRYKIIEKKQPVAFWCNPISGHNTLYWYLQNLGQGPELLIRYENEEAVDDSQLPKDRFSAERLKGVDSTLKIQPAELGDSAVYLCASSQGGRSSTDTQYFGPGTRLTVL.

The CDR3 reads CASSVGLAGDTQNTGELFF. For the CDR3, the DNA is TGTGCCAGCAGCGTAGGACTAGCGGGTGATACCCAGAACACCGGGGAGCTGTTTTTT. The V and J genes are TRBV9 and TRBJ2-2; TRBD2 matches at 10 bases. From germline, CDR1 is SGDLS and CDR2 YYNGEE. The CDR3 is 19 amino acids. J gave up 1 base and V 0 bases, and 9 bases lay outside the gene matches. The complete variable domain, with remaining parts taken from reference TRBV9 and TRBJ2-2, reads DSGVTQTPKHLITATGQRVTLRCSPRSGDLSVYWYQQSLDQGLQFLIQYYNGEERAKGNILERFSAQQFPDLHSELNLSSLELGDSALYFCASSVGLAGDTQNTGELFFGEGSRLTVL.

V gene TRBV6-8 combines with J gene TRBJ2-3; possibly TRBD1 for D (6 bases). Trimming cost V 6 bases and J 4 bases, with 14 bases left between them. The germline V gene encodes CDR1 MNHGY and CDR2 SAAAGT. This CDR3 region has 14 residues. CDR3 bases: TGTGCCAGCAGCGCCGGGACATACTCAGATACGCAGTATTTT. As protein: CASSAGTYSDTQYF.

The rearrangement uses TRBV19 and TRBJ1-2, with a possible D match to TRBD1 (5 bases). CDR1 LNHDA and CDR2 SQIVND come from the germline V gene (reference sequence). CDR3 size: 15 residues. Trimming stripped 5 bases from V and 8 bases from J, with 21 bases between. The CDR3 protein is CASSPGTAASRGYTF. The CDR3 DNA is TGTGCCAGTAGTCCTGGGACGGCAGCCTCGAGAGGCTACACCTTC.

This clone has just a few counts. This chain connects TRBV19 to TRBJ1-5; 7 nucleotides line up with TRBD1. The CDR3 contains 16 residues. V was clipped by 7 bases and J by 3 bases; unmatched bases: 12. Germline V gene lookup returns CDR1 LNHDA and CDR2 SQIVND (reference sequence). CDR3 residues: CASIGQGGRYNQPQHF. The CDR3 DNA reads TGTGCCAGTATAGGGCAAGGGGGCCGTTACAATCAGCCCCAGCATTTT.

The genes are TRBV12-5 and TRBJ2-1, with D possibly being TRBD1 or TRBD2 (5 bases each). This CDR3 is 14 amino acids long. V was clipped by 0 bases and J by 8 bases, with 11 bases between them. Germline CDR1 and CDR2: LGHNT and FRNRAP. CDR3: CASGLVGTPDEQFF. The CDR3 DNA reads TGTGCTAGTGGTTTGGTGGGGACGCCCGATGAGCAGTTCTTC.

This clone was detected only a few times. This chain links TRBV28 with TRBJ2-7, with 9 bases that match TRBD2. The J segment lost 2 bases and the V segment lost 4 bases, leaving 9 bases of the junction unmatched. The CDR3 sequence is 16 residues long. Germline V gene sequence: CDR1 MDHEN, CDR2 SYDVKM. The CDR3: CASSSSGTSLTYEQYF. For the CDR3, the DNA is TGTGCCAGCAGTTCCTCCGGGACTAGCCTCACCTACGAGCAGTACTTC.

V and J are TRBV28 and TRBJ1-2; D call uncertain. CDR3 length: 14 amino acids. The germline V gene has CDR1 MDHEN and CDR2 SYDVKM. Trimming shortened V by 3 bases and J by 2 bases, and 10 bases separated the two germline ends. The CDR3 DNA is TGTGCCAGCAGTTTGGCGGGGAAGAACTATGGCTACACCTTC. Residues: CASSLAGKNYGYTF.

This clone has a handful of counts. This chain joins TRBV9 and TRBJ1-1, with D unresolved. This CDR3 has 14 residues. Germline CDR1 and CDR2: SGDLS and YYNGEE. V gave up 0 bases and J gave up 1 base, with 7 bases separating them. Written as DNA, the CDR3 is TGTGCCAGCAGCGTAGAGCCAGGGAACACTGAAGCTTTCTTT. Amino acid sequence: CASSVEPGNTEAFF.

CDR3 DNA: TGTGCTAGTGGTTTGCAGGGCGGTGAAGCTTTCTTT. Residues: CASGLQGGEAFF. The chain has TRBV12-5 and TRBJ1-1, with TRBD1 as a possible D gene (5 bases). CDR3 length: 12 residues. Germline V gives CDR1 LGHNT, CDR2 FRNRAP. V was shortened by 2 bases and J by 7 bases, with 8 bases between the two germline ends.

This clone was observed a handful of times. The rearrangement links TRBV30 to TRBJ1-1; TRBD1 aligns across 7 bases. The CDR3 loop spans 13 amino acids. Looked up from germline, CDR1 is GTSNPN and CDR2 is SVGIG (reference sequence). After removal of 3 bases from V and 8 bases from J, the junction contained 9 bases not matched to a gene. The CDR3 bases are TGTGCCTGGAGGGCCGGACAGGCGGCGGAAGCTTTCTTT. Translated: CAWRAGQAAEAFF.

The chain joins TRBV7-5 to TRBJ2-7; the table's D call, TRBD2, has no DNA check behind it. TRBV7-5 is a recognized pseudogene. This CDR3 is built from 16 residues. This CDR3 reads CASSFQTGTTRYEQYF. DNA of the CDR3: TGTGCCAGCAGCTTTCAAACCGGGACTACCCGCTACGAGCAGTACTTC.

This chain uses TRBV10-2 with TRBJ2-7, with D maybe TRBD2 (5 bases). With 7 bases removed from V and 3 bases from J, the gap between germline ends came to 13 bases. This CDR3 contains 13 residues. Per germline, CDR1 WSHSY and CDR2 SAAADI. CDR3 sequence: CASNMAGGYEQYF. The CDR3 DNA reads as TGCGCCAGCAACATGGCGGGCGGCTACGAGCAGTACTTC.

The CDR3 nucleotides read TGTGCCAGCAGTTACTCATGGGGCTCTGGGGCCAACGTCCTGACTTTC. Translating it yields CASSYSWGSGANVLTF. The chain is built from TRBV6-8 and TRBJ2-6; D gene unclear. CDR3 size: 16 residues. CDR1 MNHGY and CDR2 SAAAGT come from the germline V gene. With 0 bases removed from V and 0 bases from J, the gap between germline ends came to 6 bases.

This clone turned up a few times. The V call is TRBV11-3, the J call TRBJ2-7; possibly TRBD1 or TRBD2 for D (5 bases each). Per germline, CDR1 SGHNT and CDR2 YENEEA. The CDR3 consists of 15 residues. V lost 3 bases to trimming and J lost 2 bases, with 14 bases between them. CDR3 in DNA: TGTGCCAGCAGCTTGGTGGGACCCTCCACCTACGAGCAGTACTTC. Translating gives CASSLVGPSTYEQYF.

This clone was counted only a few times. The chain combines TRBV6-8 with TRBJ1-2, with a weak D call TRBD1 (6 bases). The CDR3 is made up of 16 amino acids. Germline V lookup: CDR1 MNHGY, CDR2 SAAAGT. Trimming took off 0 bases at V and 4 bases at J, with 15 bases between the two ends. The CDR3 DNA follows: TGTGCCAGCAGTTACTCGTCAGGGGTCAGAGGCTATGGCTACACCTTC. Amino acids: CASSYSSGVRGYGYTF.

This clone is labeled medium-sized (0.01 to 0.1%). The chain employs TRBV6-8 and TRBJ2-1; either TRBD1 or TRBD2 may supply D (6 bases each). Trimming pared 2 bases from V and 1 base from J, leaving 12 bases between. In germline, CDR1 is MNHGY, CDR2 SAAAGT. This CDR3 region has 16 residues. The CDR3 nucleotides read TGTGCCAGCAGTTACGCTGGGGGGACATCCTACAATGAGCAGTTCTTC. Translation gives CASSYAGGTSYNEQFF.

The chain is built from TRBV18 and TRBJ2-7, with TRBD2 identical over 10 bases. This CDR3 is built from 14 residues. In germline, CDR1 is KGHSH, CDR2 LQKENI. V lost 3 bases and J lost 7; bases outside the gene matches: 6. The CDR3 DNA follows: TGTGCCAGCTCACCTCTGGGACTAGCGCGAGAGCAGTACTTC. Translation gives CASSPLGLAREQYF.

There are a few counts of this clone. The J gene is TRBJ2-1, the V gene TRBV9, with 12 nucleotides matching TRBD2. Germline trimming cut 5 bases from V and 7 bases from J; bases unmatched to any gene: 16. Germline assignment: CDR1 SGDLS and CDR2 YYNGEE. The CDR3 sequence is 18 residues long. The CDR3: CASSQASGRAKYLNEQFF. As DNA, the CDR3 is TGTGCCAGCAGTCAAGCTAGCGGGAGGGCCAAGTATCTAAATGAGCAGTTCTTC. Full variable domain (missing parts from reference TRBV9 and TRBJ2-1): DSGVTQTPKHLITATGQRVTLRCSPRSGDLSVYWYQQSLDQGLQFLIQYYNGEERAKGNILERFSAQQFPDLHSELNLSSLELGDSALYFCASSQASGRAKYLNEQFFGPGTRLTVL.

This clone was counted only a few times. The chain recombines TRBV6-8 with TRBJ1-2; D not resolved. The CDR3 covers 16 residues. V was cut by 0 bases and J by 0 bases, with 11 bases left in between. Germline loops: CDR1 MNHGY, CDR2 SAAAGT. CDR3 coding DNA: TGTGCCAGCAGTTACTCGATGGGCGACACTAACTATGGCTACACCTTC. Translating gives CASSYSMGDTNYGYTF.

The chain carries TRBV5-1 and TRBJ1-5, with TRBD1 matching 8 bases. The junction had 7 bases not matched to a gene; V was cut back by 4 bases and J by 4 bases. The CDR3 loop spans 15 amino acids. Germline CDR1 SGHRS, CDR2 YFSETQ. In nucleotides, the CDR3 is TGCGCCAGCAGCGTGACAGGGGAAGGGAATCAGCCCCAGCATTTT. Its translation is CASSVTGEGNQPQHF. Looking up the rest from reference TRBV5-1 and TRBJ1-5 gives the full variable domain: KAGVTQTPRYLIKTRGQQVTLSCSPISGHRSVSWYQQTPGQGLQFLFEYFSETQRNKGNFPGRFSGRQFSNSRSEMNVSTLELGDSALYLCASSVTGEGNQPQHFGDGTRLSIL.

CDR3 DNA: TGCGCCAGCAGCTTGGGGGACGGAGACTACGAGCAGTACTTC. Protein sequence: CASSLGDGDYEQYF. The gene calls are TRBV5-1 and TRBJ2-7; possibly TRBD1 or TRBD2 for D (5 bases each). The V gene lost 0 bases and the J gene lost 3 bases, with 10 bases spanning the gap. The CDR3 is 14 amino acids. Looked up from germline, CDR1 is SGHRS and CDR2 is YFSETQ.